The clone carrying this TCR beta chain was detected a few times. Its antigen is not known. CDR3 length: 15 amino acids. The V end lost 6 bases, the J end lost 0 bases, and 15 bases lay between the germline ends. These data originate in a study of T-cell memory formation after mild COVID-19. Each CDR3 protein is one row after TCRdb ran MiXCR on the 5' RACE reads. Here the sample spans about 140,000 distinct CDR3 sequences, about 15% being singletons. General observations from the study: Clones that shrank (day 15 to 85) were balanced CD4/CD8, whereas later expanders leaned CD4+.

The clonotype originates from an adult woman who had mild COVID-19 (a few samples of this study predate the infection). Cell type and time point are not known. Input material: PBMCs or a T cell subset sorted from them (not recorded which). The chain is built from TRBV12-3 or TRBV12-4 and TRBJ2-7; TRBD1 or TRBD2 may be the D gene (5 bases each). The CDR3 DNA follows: TGTGCCAGCAGCCCCGGGACCGGCTTCTCCTACGAGCAGTACTTC. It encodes CASSPGTGFSYEQYF.